This TCR beta chain was sequenced in a study of T cell responses to AZD1222 COVID-19 vaccine. Study results and limitations: All repertoire sampling was performed exclusively after the peak T cell response. It was only 6 or 7 AZD1222 recipients who were seropositive at baseline.

Clones were read by immunoSEQ multiplex PCR, and TCRdb kept only the in-frame ones, dropping some. Of under 200,000 clones listed, 85% to 95% are singletons. The germline V gene has CDR1 SGHRS and CDR2 YFSETQ. The V end was cut by 4 bases, the J end by 3 bases, with 11 bases between. The CDR3 sequence is 13 residues long. On this clone: No antigen is known for it.

This specimen consisted of peripheral blood, obtained on day 0 of AZD1222 vaccination. J is TRBJ2-7 and V is TRBV5-1, with D perhaps TRBD2 (5 bases). This TCR was recovered from an adult in good health. The CDR3 sequence is CASSRERYYEQYF. CDR3 in DNA: TGCGCCAGCAGCCGGGAAAGATACTACGAGCAGTACTTC.